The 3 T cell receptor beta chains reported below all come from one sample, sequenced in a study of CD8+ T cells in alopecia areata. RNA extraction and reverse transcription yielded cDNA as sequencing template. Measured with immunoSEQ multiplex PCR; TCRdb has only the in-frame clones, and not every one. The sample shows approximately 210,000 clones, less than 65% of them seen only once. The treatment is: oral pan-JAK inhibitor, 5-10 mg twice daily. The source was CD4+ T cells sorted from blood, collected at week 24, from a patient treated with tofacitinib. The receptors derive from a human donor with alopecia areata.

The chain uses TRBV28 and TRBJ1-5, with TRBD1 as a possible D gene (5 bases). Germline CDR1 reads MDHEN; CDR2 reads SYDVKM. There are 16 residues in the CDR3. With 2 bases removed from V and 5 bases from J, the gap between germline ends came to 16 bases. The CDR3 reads CASSLGSGTGYQPQHF. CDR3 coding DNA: TGTGCCAGCAGTTTAGGTAGTGGGACCGGTTATCAGCCCCAGCATTTT.

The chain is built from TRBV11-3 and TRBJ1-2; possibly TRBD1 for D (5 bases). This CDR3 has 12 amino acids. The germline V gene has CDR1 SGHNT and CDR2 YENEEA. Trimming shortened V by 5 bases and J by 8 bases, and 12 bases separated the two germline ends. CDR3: CASSQTRDGYTF. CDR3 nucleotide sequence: TGTGCCAGCAGCCAAACCAGGGACGGCTACACCTTC.

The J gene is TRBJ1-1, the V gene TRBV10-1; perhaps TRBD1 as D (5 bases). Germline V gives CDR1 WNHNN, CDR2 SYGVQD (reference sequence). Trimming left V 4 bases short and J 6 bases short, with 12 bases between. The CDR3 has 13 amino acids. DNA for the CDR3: TGCGCCAGCAGTGCCCCGGGGGTCCCTGAAGCTTTCTTT. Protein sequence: CASSAPGVPEAFF.